A single sample gave rise to the 31 T cell receptor beta chains below, sequenced in a study of CD8+CD57+ T cells in acquired aplastic anemia. Genomic DNA, serving as template, underwent TCR beta VDJ and CDR3 profiling. One entry per CDR3 protein results from TCRdb running MiXCR on the reads. This table holds about 180,000 distinct CDR3 sequences, roughly 63% found once. Selection for sequencing was limited to patients who had shown CD8+CD57+ cell expansion by flow cytometry. What was sequenced was sorted CD4+, CD8+, or CD8+CD57+ T cells (not recorded which) from PBMCs. The receptors shown here come from a human donor with aplastic anemia.

The chain is built from TRBV7-9 and TRBJ2-7; 11 bases line up with TRBD2. From germline, CDR1 is SEHNR and CDR2 FQNEAQ (reference sequence). J lost 6 bases, V lost 1 base, and 2 bases had no gene match. The CDR3 extends over 14 amino acids. CDR3 nucleotides: TGTGCCAGCAGCTTAGTACTAGCGGGAGCCGAGCAGTACTTC. It specifies CASSLVLAGAEQYF.

The CDR3 DNA is TGTGCCAGCAGCTTGTCCACCACCCTCCACTTT. Translating gives CASSLSTTLHF. The gene calls are TRBV7-9 and TRBJ1-6; unclear D gene. Germline values: CDR1 SEHNR, CDR2 FQNEAQ (reference sequence). Trimming took off 3 bases at V and 14 bases at J, with 8 bases between the two ends. The CDR3 spans 11 residues.

This chain links TRBV5-1 with TRBJ1-2; D is perhaps TRBD1 (5 bases). The CDR3 runs to 17 residues. V was clipped by 1 base and J by 14 bases, with 30 bases between them. CDR1 SGHRS and CDR2 YFSETQ come from the germline V gene. CDR3 loop: CASSLSLRADTYYGVTF. In nucleotides, the CDR3 is TGCGCCAGCAGCTTGTCACTCAGGGCAGACACGTATTATGGAGTTACCTTC.

This chain's CDR3 is CAISESGQGIGNTIYF. CDR3 bases: TGTGCCATCAGTGAGTCTGGACAGGGGATCGGAAACACCATATATTTT. The chain joins TRBV10-3 to TRBJ1-3, with 9 bases lining up with TRBD1. J lost 4 bases, V lost 0 bases, and 4 bases had no gene match. The CDR3 is 16 amino acids. Germline V gene sequence: CDR1 ENHRY, CDR2 SYGVKD.

The chain uses TRBV10-3 and TRBJ1-4; TRBD1 agrees at 7 bases. The CDR3 runs to 14 residues. Germline trimming cut 0 bases from V and 8 bases from J; bases unmatched to any gene: 3. Germline V gives CDR1 ENHRY, CDR2 SYGVKD. The CDR3: CAISESRGREKLFF. CDR3 DNA: TGTGCCATCAGTGAGTCGAGGGGGCGAGAAAAACTGTTTTTT.

As to this clonotype: The junction departs from the called germline gene at one end, perhaps through a read error. The chain carries TRBV5-1 and TRBJ1-2; TRBD1 matches 7 bases. The germline V gene encodes CDR1 SGHRS and CDR2 YFSETQ. This CDR3 is 11 amino acids long. In DNA, the CDR3 is TGTGCCAGCAACCGACAGGGTGGCTACACCTTC. It translates to CASNRQGGYTF.

The V call is TRBV5-1, the J call TRBJ1-3; unclear D gene. V was trimmed by 4 bases and J by 0 bases, leaving 8 bases between them. Germline CDR1 SGHRS, CDR2 YFSETQ. The CDR3 is 14 amino acids. CDR3 nucleotides: TGCGCCAGCAGCACGGGTCGCTCTGGAAACACCATATATTTT. Translation gives CASSTGRSGNTIYF. The full variable domain, with the rest looked up from reference TRBV5-1 and TRBJ1-3, is KAGVTQTPRYLIKTRGQQVTLSCSPISGHRSVSWYQQTPGQGLQFLFEYFSETQRNKGNFPGRFSGRQFSNSRSEMNVSTLELGDSALYLCASSTGRSGNTIYFGEGSWLTVV.

This clonotype was seen once. The chain is built from TRBV7-9 and TRBJ2-5, with D possibly matching TRBD2 (6 bases). The V end lost 0 bases, the J end lost 5 bases, and 13 bases lay between the germline ends. The CDR3 contains 15 residues. CDR1 SEHNR and CDR2 FQNEAQ come from the germline V gene (reference sequence). The CDR3 spells CASSLAVGEAETQYF. The CDR3 DNA reads as TGTGCCAGCAGCTTAGCGGTAGGGGAGGCTGAGACCCAGTACTTC.

On this clonotype itself: Just one base apart from a much larger clone, this may be a read error. The chain carries TRBV6-1 and TRBJ1-1; D uncertain. This CDR3 is built from 13 residues. Germline CDR1 reads MNHNS; CDR2 reads SASEGT. As DNA, the CDR3 is TGTGCCTGCAGTGAAGCAGTGGGTCTTGAAGCTTTCTTT. Protein sequence: CACSEAVGLEAFF.

This chain links TRBV5-1 with TRBJ2-7; possibly TRBD1 or TRBD2 for D (5 bases each). Germline loops: CDR1 SGHRS, CDR2 YFSETQ. CDR3 length: 14 amino acids. Trimming left V 8 bases short and J 0 bases short, with 15 bases between. The DNA of the CDR3 is TGCGCCAGTTCTCCCGGGGCGGACTCCTACGAGCAGTACTTC. It yields the protein CASSPGADSYEQYF.

The chain uses TRBV6-1 and TRBJ1-1; D is ambiguous. CDR1 MNHNS and CDR2 SASEGT come from the germline V gene. This CDR3 is 11 amino acids long. Trimming stripped 7 bases from V and 5 bases from J, with 8 bases between. In nucleotides, the CDR3 is TGTGCCAGCAACGGACCGACTGAAGCTTTCTTT. Its protein is CASNGPTEAFF.

The V and J genes are TRBV29-1 and TRBJ1-2; 10 bases line up with TRBD1. CDR3 size: 16 residues. V lost 4 bases and J lost 2; bases outside the gene matches: 10. Germline CDR1 and CDR2: SQVTM and ANQGSEA. CDR3 amino acids: CSVVKLGQGTNYGYTF. DNA of the CDR3: TGCAGCGTTGTAAAGTTGGGACAGGGGACCAACTATGGCTACACCTTC.

This clonotype appeared many times. As DNA, the CDR3 is TGTGCCAGCAGTTCCTTATTGTGGCAGCGAGACTATGGCTACACCTTC. This sequence encodes CASSSLLWQRDYGYTF. The chain recombines TRBV6-6 with TRBJ1-2; D is unclear. The germline V gene encodes CDR1 MNHNY and CDR2 SVGAGI (reference sequence). Trimming took 4 bases from V and 3 from J, leaving 18 bases between them. This CDR3 comprises 16 residues.

This clonotype was counted many times. The rearrangement joins TRBV4-1 to TRBJ2-1; D is possibly TRBD2 (5 bases). The CDR3 runs to 15 residues. V was shortened by 1 base and J by 7 bases, with 14 bases between the two germline ends. Germline lookup yields CDR1 MGHRA and CDR2 YSYEKL. The CDR3 spells CASSQGSLAGNEQFF. The CDR3 DNA sequence: TGCGCCAGCAGCCAAGGAAGCCTAGCCGGGAATGAGCAGTTCTTC.

The sample holds a few counts of this clonotype. The chain carries TRBV5-8 and TRBJ2-2; D is unclear. V was shortened by 2 bases and J by 7 bases, with 27 bases between the two germline ends. This CDR3 spans 19 amino acids. CDR1 is SGHTS, CDR2 YDEGEE, per germline. The DNA for the CDR3 is TGTGCCAGCAGCTTAAAATACCCCTGGTCTGGGTTATGGAACGGGGAGCTGTTTTTT. Translated, it gives CASSLKYPWSGLWNGELFF.

The chain couples TRBV7-2 to TRBJ2-3, with a tentative D call TRBD2 (5 bases). This CDR3 is built from 15 residues. CDR1 is SGHTA, CDR2 FQGNSA, per germline. V lost 5 bases to trimming and J lost 2 bases, with 14 bases between them. The DNA of the CDR3 is TGTGCCAGCAGCCTCCAAGACGGGAACACAGATACGCAGTATTTT. It specifies CASSLQDGNTDTQYF.

Comments on this clonotype: Given a much more abundant clone one base away, this may be a read error. The genes are TRBV30 and TRBJ2-7; 9 nucleotides line up with TRBD1. The length of the CDR3 is 12 residues. From germline, CDR1 is GTSNPN and CDR2 SVGIG (reference sequence). This chain's CDR3 is CAWTRDRDEQCF. The CDR3 region has the DNA TGTGCCTGGACTAGGGACAGGGACGAGCAGTGCTTC.

The chain joins TRBV19 to TRBJ1-1; D gene uncertain. The CDR3 spans 13 residues. Germline-derived CDR1 and CDR2 are LNHDA and SQIVND (reference sequence). V gave up 7 bases and J gave up 1 base, with 10 bases separating them. CDR3 nucleotides: TGTGCCAGTATGTTAGCAGGGAACACTGAAGCTTTCTTT. This translates into CASMLAGNTEAFF.

This rearrangement joins TRBV2 to TRBJ1-5; TRBD1 might be the D (6 bases). CDR1 SNHLY and CDR2 FYNNEI come from the germline V gene. V gave up 5 bases and J gave up 3 bases, with 20 bases separating them. The CDR3 has 17 residues. This CDR3 is CASSPWGGAITNQPQHF. The CDR3 DNA reads as TGTGCCAGCAGTCCCTGGGGGGGGGCAATTACCAATCAGCCCCAGCATTTT.

The chain combines TRBV7-6 with TRBJ1-2; D call uncertain. The CDR3 is 14 amino acids. Trimming shortened V by 5 bases and J by 5 bases, and 15 bases separated the two germline ends. Germline loops: CDR1 SGHVS, CDR2 FNYEAQ. CDR3 DNA sequence: TGTGCCAGCAGCCCACAGCGCGCGGGTTATGGCTACACCTTC. As protein: CASSPQRAGYGYTF.

This sequence joins TRBV5-1 and TRBJ1-1; perhaps TRBD1 as D (5 bases). The V gene's germline CDR1 is SGHRS and CDR2 YFSETQ. This CDR3 is built from 10 residues. V dropped 9 bases and J dropped 9 bases, with 12 bases sitting between them. The CDR3 DNA is TGCGCCACTCCGGGGGGGAAAGCTTTCTTT. Translated, it gives CATPGGKAFF.

The rearrangement links TRBV29-1 to TRBJ1-3; no clear D gene. Germline CDR1 and CDR2: SQVTM and ANQGSEA. The CDR3 spans 14 residues. With 7 bases removed from V and 0 bases from J, the gap between germline ends came to 13 bases. CDR3 nucleotide sequence: TGCAGCGCTACGACACCTGACTCTGGAAACACCATATATTTT. The encoded protein is CSATTPDSGNTIYF.

On this clonotype: This may stem from a read error, because a much larger clone lies one nucleotide away. The chain uses TRBV2 and TRBJ2-5, with D uncertain. This CDR3 has 15 residues. CDR1 and CDR2 from the germline V gene are SNHLY and FYNNEI. V was pared by 6 bases and J by 5 bases, with 19 bases between. CDR3 residues: CASSRDSQLSETQYF. In DNA form, the CDR3 reads TGTGCCAGCAGCCGAGATTCTCAGCTATCGGAGACCCAGTACTTC. The full variable domain, its missing parts supplied by reference TRBV2 and TRBJ2-5, is EPEVTQTPSHQVTQMGQEVILRCVPISNHLYFYWYRQILGQKVEFLVSFYNNEISEKSEIFDDQFSVERPDGSNFTLKIRSTKLEDSAMYFCASSRDSQLSETQYFGPGTRLLVL.

The chain couples TRBV20-1 to TRBJ2-7; maybe TRBD2 (5 bases). V lost 5 bases to trimming and J lost 6 bases, with 11 bases between them. This CDR3 contains 11 residues. Per the germline V gene, CDR1 is DFQATT and CDR2 is SNEGSKA (reference sequence). As DNA, the CDR3 is TGCAGTGCTGGGCCCGGAGGCGAGCAGTACTTC. Translating it yields CSAGPGGEQYF.

This clonotype was found many times. This chain connects TRBV29-1 to TRBJ2-5; TRBD1 matches at 10 bases. The length of the CDR3 is 13 residues. Germline V CDR1 and CDR2: SQVTM, ANQGSEA. This CDR3 reads CSTRDRGLKTQYF. DNA of the CDR3: TGCAGTACAAGGGACAGGGGACTGAAGACCCAGTACTTC.

In DNA, the CDR3 is TGTGCCACCAGTGATCGGGGACAGGGCGCTGGCTACACCTTC. This sequence encodes CATSDRGQGAGYTF. J is TRBJ1-2 and V is TRBV24-1, with 9 bases that match TRBD1. Germline V gene sequence: CDR1 KGHDR, CDR2 SFDVKD. V lost 3 bases, J lost 7 bases, and 5 bases stayed unmatched. The CDR3 extends over 14 amino acids.

The rearrangement uses TRBV7-3 and TRBJ2-7; D is unclear. The CDR3 runs 14 residues. V was pared by 0 bases and J by 0 bases, with 6 bases between. The germline CDR1 and CDR2 sequences are SGHTA and FQGTGA. The CDR3 region is CASSLTYLSYEQYF. DNA of the CDR3: TGTGCCAGCAGCTTAACGTACCTCTCCTACGAGCAGTACTTC.

Only one count was recorded for this clonotype. CDR3 sequence (DNA): TGTGCCAGCGCTCCCCCGGATATTATCGAGCAGTACTTC. Encoded protein: CASAPPDIIEQYF. V usage is TRBV7-2 and J usage is TRBJ2-7; D gene ambiguous. Trimming removed 8 bases from V and 6 bases from J, with 17 bases in between. The CDR3 sequence is 13 residues long. Germline V lookup: CDR1 SGHTA, CDR2 FQGNSA.

V gene TRBV25-1 combines with J gene TRBJ2-2, with 7 bases matching TRBD2. The germline gives CDR1 MGHDK, CDR2 SYGVNS. V lost 9 bases to trimming and J lost 6 bases; unmatched junction nucleotides: 22. The CDR3 consists of 18 residues. In DNA form, the CDR3 reads TGTGCCAGTACTAATCACCTTGGGGGGGGGGTCGGAGCCGGGGAGCTGTTTTTT. Translation gives CASTNHLGGGVGAGELFF.

This sequence joins TRBV7-9 and TRBJ1-1, with D maybe TRBD1 (5 bases). The germline CDR1 and CDR2 sequences are SEHNR and FQNEAQ (reference sequence). Trimming took 1 base from V and 7 from J, leaving 16 bases between them. This CDR3 spans 15 amino acids. CDR3 in DNA: TGTGCCAGCAGCTTAGTTTCAGGAGGGGAGGGTGAAGCTTTCTTT. It is translated as CASSLVSGGEGEAFF.

The J gene is TRBJ2-7, the V gene TRBV7-9, with 7 bases identical to TRBD1. This CDR3 is built from 14 residues. Germline lookup yields CDR1 SEHNR and CDR2 FQNEAQ (reference sequence). V shed 7 bases, J shed 3 bases, and the junction held 9 bases outside the gene matches. The CDR3 sequence is CASTVGTDHYEQYF. CDR3 sequence (DNA): TGTGCCAGCACCGTGGGGACAGACCACTACGAGCAGTACTTC.